This TCR beta chain appears in the sequencing data of a study of blood T cells in healthy people across ages (dated by TCRdb to 2014 to 2015). With regard to the full study: Template switching captured roughly one uniquely barcoded TCR beta cDNA molecule per two T cells in model experiments. Age-related changes in TCR beta repertoire diversity were measured in the study by deep sequencing normalized with unique cDNA molecular identifiers. The donors were divided into four age groups: young (average around 16 years), middle-aged (around 41), aged (roughly 66) and long-lived (around 80). To avoid experimental bias, donors of different ages were distributed randomly across sequencing lanes. The study analyzed two additional independent replicas of 1 million unique cDNA reads from the same blood draw for two donors, one aged 18 to 29 and one aged 80 or older.

Systemically healthy Caucasian individuals from Russia, 35 to 40 in total and aged about 6 to 100 years, were included as donors. Each donor gave 8 to 10 milliliters of peripheral blood, drawn into EDTA-treated Vacutainer tubes. Ficoll-Paque density-gradient centrifugation was used to isolate PBMCs, with at least 7 million per sample. Trizol reagent was used to extract total RNA from the PBMCs, yielding at least 5 micrograms per sample. For every donor, an aliquot of PBMCs went through flow cytometry to measure the percentages of naive CD45RAhigh/CD27high T cells. Of note for this clonotype: Its antigen specificity is not known. No base quality information exists; no much larger clone differs at one position.

Overall study outcomes, separate from this receptor: Observed TCR beta diversity correlated strongly with the percentage of naive T cells measured by flow cytometry. The long-lived group showed more naive CD4+ T cells, fewer expanded clones and increased TCR diversity than the aged group, suggesting age selection. As age increased, observed TCR beta diversity per million T cells dropped in a roughly linear way, and a significant reduction was already evident by age about 40. Because donor CMV infection status was unknown, age-related changes in expanded clonotypes were potentially confounded. Because profiling used bulk unsorted PBMCs, naive and antigen-experienced compartments could not be compared conclusively. Estimates of total diversity based on one million sequenced T cells were regarded as lower bounds and as underestimates.

Receptors were amplified or captured by 5' RACE. Data came from an Illumina HiSeq 2500. A second roughly 6 to 12 cycle PCR used a sample-barcoded 5' primer and a J-beta primer mix. A template-switch 5' adaptor carrying 12 random nucleotides introduced a unique molecular identifier onto each TCR beta cDNA molecule. Each sample yielded at least 2.5 million CDR3-containing paired-end reads. First-strand cDNA was synthesized from all RNA with the Mint cDNA synthesis kit, primed by a TRBC-specific oligonucleotide. Following uracil-DNA glycosylase treatment, all cDNA underwent a first 18-cycle PCR with the universal primers M1SS and BC2_uni_R. Under the source paper's analysis protocol: For normalization, 1 million high-quality reads were randomly selected from each sample, with every read carrying a distinct molecular identifier. Instead of being binned into consensus sequences, reads with shared molecular identifiers were discarded. MiTCR, set to a Q25 quality threshold and the strictest error-elimination algorithm, was used for CDR3 identification, clonotype clustering and error correction. A nonparametric unseen species model using Euler transformation provided a lower-bound estimate of total TCR beta diversity. The public reads were quality trimmed at Q25 with fastp and then assembled into clones with MiXCR by TCRdb, keeping productive beta chains. Identical CDR3 proteins give one entry, which carries the most common genes and DNA. None of the V and J calls come from the authors' own analysis; TCRdb made them. Counted in this sample were roughly 570,000 distinct CDR3 sequences; 27% of them appeared once. The ten top clones hold roughly 18% of the sample.

Material for sequencing was blood. The sequence was obtained from a woman aged 65 to 85 in good health.

The CDR3 amino acid sequence is: CASSPDRDRDTQYF. In nucleotides, the sequence is TGTGCCAGCTCACCAGATCGTGACAGAGATACGCAGTATTTT. The chain joins TRBV18 to TRBJ2-3; TRBD1 is perhaps the D gene, given 5 matching bases. The CDR3 holds 14 amino acids from the cysteine to the phenylalanine. Kept here is only the CDR3 DNA, which spans 42 bases and is read in frame from base 1. In the germline V gene, CDR1 corresponds to KGHSH and CDR2 to LQKENI. V was cut back by 2 bases and J by 5 bases, leaving a gap of 11 bases between them.